This TCR beta chain was recorded in a study of T cell changes during pregnancy in multiple sclerosis. The CDR3 covers 13 residues. Germline V lookup: CDR1 MGHDK, CDR2 SYGVNS. The germline V and J ends were trimmed by 4 bases and 0 bases, with 4 bases remaining between them. Here immunoSEQ multiplex PCR was the method, and the copy in TCRdb shows in-frame clones only, minus some. Seen here are some 40,000 clones, 89% observed once, and the top ten hold roughly 0.48%. The rearrangement joins TRBV25-1 to TRBJ1-3, with D unclear. Material: CD4+ T cells from peripheral blood mononuclear cells, obtained in the first trimester of pregnancy. This sequence was found in a female donor with multiple sclerosis, enrolled in a pregnancy study. CDR3 nucleotide sequence: TGTGCCAGCAGTGTCGGCTCTGGAAACACCATATATTTT. Translating gives CASSVGSGNTIYF.